Included here is one T cell receptor (beta chain) sequence, with context. Its antigen is as yet unknown. The CDR3 runs 15 residues. Trimming removed 6 bases at V and 2 bases at J, with 14 bases between. In germline, CDR1 is MNHEY, CDR2 SMNVEV (reference sequence). These data originate in a study of cytomegalovirus exposure and HLA in healthy donors. Notes on the study in general: Overall, 164 TCR beta chains were annotated as cytomegalovirus-associated.

Donors came from a validation cohort of over a hundred subjects, distinct from the first 666-subject cohort. Only in-frame clones appear in the TCRdb table, and some are missing; sequencing was by immunoSEQ multiplex PCR. The sample shows some 170,000 clones, about 87% of them seen only once. Sequenced input: PBMCs. This clonotype was obtained from a woman in her twenties or thirties in good health and CMV-seronegative. The chain couples TRBV27 to TRBJ1-3; no firm D call. CDR3 protein: CASSNYAGPGNTIYF. The DNA for the CDR3 is TGTGCCAGCAGCAATTATGCAGGCCCTGGAAACACCATATATTTT.